This T cell receptor beta chain was identified during a study of shared clonotypes between healthy human individuals. Whole-study context: Three plates each covered CD4 naive and memory; CD8 naive two, CD8 memory one.

This clone was counted only a few times. What it recognizes is unknown. CDR3 length: 13 amino acids. Germline CDR1 is SEHNR and CDR2 is FQNEAQ (reference sequence). V gave up 2 bases and J gave up 2 bases, with 6 bases separating them. Study findings and constraints: The study found about 5% of naive CD4 clonotypes shared across several donors.

TCRdb keeps only in-frame clones here, not all; method: immunoSEQ multiplex PCR. The table lists approximately 2,300,000 clones, 85% to 95% of them singletons, with 0.3% to 0.4% in the top ten. This clonotype was sampled from a man between 18 and 29 years old in good health. Some clones in this sample may be carry-over from other donors' samples. The V call is TRBV7-9, the J call TRBJ1-1; D gene uncertain. What was sequenced was naive CD4+ T cells from PBMCs. Specified subset: CD45RA+ positively selected. The CDR3 nucleotides read TGTGCCAGCAGCTTAAGGTACAACACTGAAGCTTTCTTT. It codes for CASSLRYNTEAFF.